Included here is one T cell receptor (beta chain) sequence, with context. Its antigen is not identified. Other DNA sequences within the sample encode an identical CDR3. This CDR3 comprises 16 residues. Primers for the PCR totalled 60 Vbeta and 13 Jbeta. Original analysis: A later analysis counted about 80 million unique TCR beta chains, around 10 million shared. Assay used: immunoSEQ multiplex PCR; TCRdb lists only in-frame clones, some missing. For V, J and clone size, that table is used; D and trimming come from the DNA. The table has about 89,000 clones, around 77% seen once; the top ten hold around 3.5%. This entry belongs to a study of cytomegalovirus exposure and HLA in healthy donors. Findings of the study overall: Cytomegalovirus association was assigned to under 200 TCR beta chains. Sequencing depth roughly uniform across donors was assumed in presence/absence analyses. In vitro work confirmed that three CMV-associated chains recognize CMV antigens.

The source of this sequence is a young man in good health and CMV-seronegative. Sequences were obtained from PBMCs. V usage is TRBV21-1 and J usage is TRBJ2-7; TRBD1 reflects the table's D call only, with no check against the DNA. TRBV21-1 is deemed a pseudogene. The CDR3 here is CASSKALDRGRYEQYF. The CDR3 DNA reads TGTGCCAGCAGCAAAGCGCTGGACAGGGGGAGGTACGAGCAGTACTTC.